This T cell receptor (beta chain) appears in the sequencing data of a study of metastatic and nonmetastatic thyroid tumors. Background on the study: Peripheral blood and tumor or nodule samples from malignant and benign thyroid patients were compared.

The study's findings and limits: Patients with malignant thyroid tumors reportedly had significantly higher TCR beta diversity than those with benign nodules, in blood and tumor.

Original processing methods: The distant-metastasis classifier for papillary thyroid cancer was built from CDR3 differences across clinicopathological groups. MiXCR was used by TCRdb to re-call the PCR reads. The V and J calls, along with clone size, are taken from TCRdb and not from the paper's own processing. Of about 20,000 clones in the sample, about a quarter are singletons; the top ten hold approximately 5.9%. This clone turned up a few times. The antigen is not known. Every patient was untreated before thyroid surgery. The germline V gene has CDR1 SNHLY and CDR2 FYNNEI. The CDR3 covers 14 residues. V was cut by 3 bases and J by 7 bases, with 12 bases left in between.

This clonotype was obtained from a female donor with papillary thyroid cancer or a benign thyroid nodule (not recorded which). Some clones in this sample may be carry-over from other donors' samples. Sequenced sample: tumor tissue. This sequence joins TRBV2 and TRBJ1-4, with D possibly matching TRBD1 (5 bases). CDR3: CASSDGGGVEKLFF. The DNA for the CDR3 is TGTGCCAGCAGTGATGGGGGGGGAGTTGAAAAACTGTTTTTT.